This paragraph covers one T cell receptor (beta chain) sequence. Its target is not known. The data stem from a study of T-cell memory formation after mild COVID-19. Whole-study context: Clustering of TCRs was largely donor specific. Study-level findings and limits: That cross-reactive memory joined was suggested by some responding clones appearing in pre-infection memory.

V was cut by 6 bases and J by 4 bases, with 10 bases left in between. The CDR3 sequence is 12 residues long. Amplification by 5'RACE using constant-segment primers produced TCR alpha and TCR beta cDNA libraries that carried sample barcodes and UMIs. Each CDR3 protein is one row after TCRdb ran MiXCR on the 5' RACE reads. The sample has 140,000 or so distinct CDR3 sequences; 13% to 15% are singletons. This chain connects TRBV12-3 or TRBV12-4 to TRBJ2-7; D ambiguous. Source material: PBMCs or a T cell subset sorted from them (not recorded which). The source of this sequence is an adult woman who had mild COVID-19 (a few samples of this study predate the infection). Cell type and time point are not known. Here the CDR3 DNA reads TGTGCCAGCAGCTCAAAGGTTTACGAGCAGTACTTC. Its translation: CASSSKVYEQYF.